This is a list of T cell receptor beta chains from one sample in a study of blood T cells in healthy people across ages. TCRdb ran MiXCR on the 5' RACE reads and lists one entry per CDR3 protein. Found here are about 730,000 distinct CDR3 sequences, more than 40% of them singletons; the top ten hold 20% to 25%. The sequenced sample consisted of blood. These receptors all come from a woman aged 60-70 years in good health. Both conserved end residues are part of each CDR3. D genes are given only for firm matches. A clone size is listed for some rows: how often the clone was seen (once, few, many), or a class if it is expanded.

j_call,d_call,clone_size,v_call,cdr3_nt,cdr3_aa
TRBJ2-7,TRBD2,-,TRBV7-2,TGTGCCAGCAGCTGGGTCGCGGAGCGGGAGATCCGCGAGCAGTACTTC,CASSWVAEREIREQYF
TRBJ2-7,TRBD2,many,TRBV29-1,TGCAGCGTTGGGGCTAGCGGGAGAAACGAGCAGTACTTC,CSVGASGRNEQYF
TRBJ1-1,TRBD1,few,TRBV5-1,TGCGCCAGCCGAAACAGGGGGCTGGAGGCAATGAACACTGAAGCTTTCTTT,CASRNRGLEAMNTEAFF
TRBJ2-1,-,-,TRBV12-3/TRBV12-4,TGTGCCAGCAGAATATCTAACGGGAGCTACAATGAGCAGTTCTTC,CASRISNGSYNEQFF
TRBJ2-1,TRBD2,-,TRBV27,TGTGCCAGCAGTACCGCTAGCGGGAGGGCCCGAAATGAGCGGTTCTTC,CASSTASGRARNERFF
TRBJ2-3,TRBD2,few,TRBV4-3,TGCGCCAGCAGCCAAGGGTTAGCGGGAGGGTGGCGCACAGATACGCAGTATTTT,CASSQGLAGGWRTDTQYF
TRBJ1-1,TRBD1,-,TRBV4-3,TGCGCCAGCAGCCAAGCGGGGACAGGGATGAACACTGAAGCTTTCTTT,CASSQAGTGMNTEAFF
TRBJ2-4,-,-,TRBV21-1,TGTGCCAGCAGCACAGGGGGGAATCACATTCAGTACTTC,CASSTGGNHIQYF
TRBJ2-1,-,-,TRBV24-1,TGTGCCACCAGTGTCGGAAGCTCCTACAATGAGCAGTTCTTC,CATSVGSSYNEQFF
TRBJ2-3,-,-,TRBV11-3,TGTGCCAGCAGCGTAGCTGGGGATGCAGATACGCAGTATTTT,CASSVAGDADTQYF
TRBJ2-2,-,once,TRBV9,TGTGCCAGCAGCCTAATGGGCGGCGGGGAGCTGTTTTTT,CASSLMGGGELFF
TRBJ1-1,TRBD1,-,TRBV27,TGTGCCAGCAGTTTATCCGCCGGGACAGGAGCTTCCTGGAACACTGAAGCTTTCTTT,CASSLSAGTGASWNTEAFF
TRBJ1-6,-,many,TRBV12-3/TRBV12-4,TGTGCCAGCAGTCCGCCGGGACCCGATAATTCACCCCTCCACTTT,CASSPPGPDNSPLHF
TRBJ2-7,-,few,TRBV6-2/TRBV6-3,TGTGCCAGCAGTTATGCGGGAAGGAACTACGAGCAGTACTTC,CASSYAGRNYEQYF
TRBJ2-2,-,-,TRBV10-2,TGCGCCAGCAGTGAAGGTCCTACGAACACCGGGGAGCTGTTTTTT,CASSEGPTNTGELFF
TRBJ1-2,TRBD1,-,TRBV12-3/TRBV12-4,TGTGCCGTCAATTCCGGGACAGGATTCTACACCTTC,CAVNSGTGFYTF
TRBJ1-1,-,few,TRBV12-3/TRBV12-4,TGTGCCAGCAGTTTAGTTTACAACACTGAAGCTTTCTTT,CASSLVYNTEAFF
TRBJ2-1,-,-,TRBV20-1,TGCAGTGCTGGAACCTTACAGGTGAACAATGAGCAGTTCTTC,CSAGTLQVNNEQFF
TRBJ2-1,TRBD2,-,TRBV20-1,TGCAGTGTTACTAGCGGGAGAAGGTCCTACAATGAGCAGTTCTTC,CSVTSGRRSYNEQFF
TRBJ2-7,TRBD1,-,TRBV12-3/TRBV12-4,TGTGCCAGCAGTTTACCGACAGGGGGCCTGTACTTC,CASSLPTGGLYF
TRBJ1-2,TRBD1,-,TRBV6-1,TGTGCCAGCAGACCAGGGGGAGGCTATGGCTACACCTTC,CASRPGGGYGYTF
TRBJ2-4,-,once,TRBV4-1,TGCGCCAGCAGCCAAGAGGCTACTCTTGGTGTGCAGTACTTC,CASSQEATLGVQYF
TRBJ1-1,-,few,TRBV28,TGTGCCAGCAGTTACGGACAGAAGTCTTTCTTT,CASSYGQKSFF
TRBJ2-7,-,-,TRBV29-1,TGCAGCGTTGAATTCCCCTTCTTGCTCGAGCAGTACTTC,CSVEFPFLLEQYF
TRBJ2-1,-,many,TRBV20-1,TGCAGTGCTAATACACAGGATTACAATGAGCAGTTCTTC,CSANTQDYNEQFF
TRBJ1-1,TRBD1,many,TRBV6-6,TGTGCCAGCAGTTACCGTACAGGGGGTTGGGACACTGAAGCTTTCTTT,CASSYRTGGWDTEAFF
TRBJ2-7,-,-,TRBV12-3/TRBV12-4,TGTGCCAGCAGTTTAGGGCCCTCCGGGGGTAGAATGGTCCACGAGCAGTACTTC,CASSLGPSGGRMVHEQYF
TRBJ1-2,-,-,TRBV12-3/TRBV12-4,TGTGCCAGCAGCACCCCCCATGGATCCATGAACTATGGCTACACCTTC,CASSTPHGSMNYGYTF